Following are 19 T cell receptor beta chains from one sample sequenced in a study of T cells in Graves' hyperthyroidism and ophthalmopathy. TCR beta CDR3 regions were amplified from RNA. Carried out on the TCR CDR3, a first-round RT-PCR used the HTBI primer set. TCRdb independently ran MiXCR on the multiplex PCR reads; one entry per CDR3 protein. Of 300,000 to 450,000 distinct CDR3 sequences listed, around 14% are singletons. Source material: blood. These receptors were collected from a woman aged 18-30 years with Graves' hyperthyroidism that later progressed to Graves' ophthalmopathy.

This chain uses TRBV20-1 with TRBJ2-3; possibly TRBD2 for D (5 bases). This CDR3 region has 13 residues. The V end was cut by 0 bases, the J end by 3 bases, with 7 bases between. Germline V gene data show CDR1 as DFQATT and CDR2 as SNEGSKA (reference sequence). CDR3 protein: CSARDRLTDTQYF. The DNA for the CDR3 is TGCAGTGCTAGAGATCGACTAACAGATACGCAGTATTTT.

This clonotype was seen ten or more times. The chain combines TRBV11-3 with TRBJ1-1; no firm D call. In germline, CDR1 is SGHNT, CDR2 YENEEA. The CDR3 loop spans 15 amino acids. V was pared by 5 bases and J by 3 bases, with 16 bases between. The CDR3 here is CASSPRPPRDTEAFF. DNA for the CDR3: TGTGCCAGCAGCCCACGACCTCCAAGAGACACTGAAGCTTTCTTT.

This clonotype has a count of ten or more. J is TRBJ1-1 and V is TRBV2; D possibly corresponds to TRBD1 (5 bases). There are 16 residues in the CDR3. V was shortened by 5 bases and J by 1 base, with 17 bases between the two germline ends. Germline loops: CDR1 SNHLY, CDR2 FYNNEI. CDR3 bases: TGTGCCAGCAGTAATTCTCCGGGACTCAAGAACACTGAAGCTTTCTTT. Its translation: CASSNSPGLKNTEAFF.

This clonotype occurred a few times. The chain links TRBV11-2 to TRBJ1-5; the match to TRBD1 covers 9 bases. The CDR3 is made up of 15 amino acids. Germline V gene data show CDR1 as SGHAT and CDR2 as FQNNGV. After removal of 8 bases from V and 7 bases from J, the junction contained 12 bases not matched to a gene. The CDR3 here is CASALDRGTHQPQHF. The CDR3 DNA reads as TGTGCCAGCGCCCTGGACAGGGGTACGCACCAGCCCCAGCATTTT.

This clonotype was seen repeatedly, ten times or more. The rearrangement uses TRBV14 and TRBJ2-3; TRBD1 agrees at 9 bases. The CDR3 contains 15 residues. Losses at the gene ends were 4 bases for V and 4 bases for J; bases not matched to a gene: 6. Germline values: CDR1 SGHDN, CDR2 FVKESK. CDR3 region: CASSPVQGAADTQYF. CDR3 in DNA: TGTGCCAGCAGCCCCGTACAGGGGGCCGCAGATACGCAGTATTTT. Variable domain in full (rest from reference TRBV14 and TRBJ2-3): EAGVTQFPSHSVIEKGQTVTLRCDPISGHDNLYWYRRVMGKEIKFLLHFVKESKQDESGMPNNRFLAERTGGTYSTLKVQPAELEDSGVYFCASSPVQGAADTQYFGPGTRLTVL.

The sample holds many counts of this clonotype. The gene calls are TRBV28 and TRBJ2-1; no definite D call. The CDR3 contains 13 residues. The V gene's germline CDR1 is MDHEN and CDR2 SYDVKM. V was shortened by 2 bases and J by 10 bases, with 12 bases between the two germline ends. As DNA, the CDR3 is TGTGCCAGCAGTTTAAGCAAGACGTGGGAGCAGTTCTTC. It is translated as CASSLSKTWEQFF.

The sample holds a few counts of this clonotype. The chain joins TRBV6-1 to TRBJ1-2, with a tentative D call TRBD1 (6 bases). The germline V and J ends were trimmed by 10 bases and 5 bases, with 17 bases remaining between them. Per the germline V gene, CDR1 is MNHNS and CDR2 is SASEGT. The CDR3 has 13 residues. The CDR3: CATLRGGAYGYTF. For the CDR3, the DNA is TGTGCCACCCTCCGGGGGGGGGCTTATGGCTACACCTTC.

The rearrangement uses TRBV7-9 and TRBJ2-7; 11 bases match TRBD2. The CDR3 spans 17 residues. Germline CDR1 is SEHNR and CDR2 is FQNEAQ (reference sequence). Losses at the gene ends were 5 bases for V and 5 bases for J; bases not matched to a gene: 14. The CDR3 loop reads CASSLPGIAGGPDEQYF. The CDR3 DNA sequence: TGTGCCAGCAGCCTCCCGGGAATAGCGGGAGGGCCCGACGAGCAGTACTTC.

Ten or more counts support this clonotype. CDR3 residues: CASGLGDSYTF. CDR3 bases: TGTGCTAGTGGTTTGGGAGACAGCTACACCTTC. The chain links TRBV12-5 to TRBJ1-2; D is undetermined. Looked up from germline, CDR1 is LGHNT and CDR2 is FRNRAP. The V end lost 1 base, the J end lost 9 bases, and 6 bases lay between the germline ends. The CDR3 has 11 amino acids.

This clonotype was counted ten times or more. This chain joins TRBV28 and TRBJ2-2, with 11 bases lining up with TRBD2. V shed 4 bases, J shed 0 bases, and the junction held 7 bases outside the gene matches. This CDR3 has 18 amino acids. Germline CDR1 is MDHEN and CDR2 is SYDVKM. This CDR3 is CASSSWPGLAANTGELFF. The CDR3 bases are TGTGCCAGCAGTTCGTGGCCGGGACTAGCGGCGAACACCGGGGAGCTGTTTTTT.

This clonotype was detected ten times or more. The chain uses TRBV28 and TRBJ1-1, with 7 bases identical to TRBD1. CDR1 and CDR2 (germline): MDHEN, SYDVKM. The CDR3 has 15 amino acids. The V gene end was trimmed by 4 bases and the J gene end by 4 bases; junction bases not matched to a gene: 9. The CDR3 spells CASSSQGGESTEAFF. For the CDR3, the DNA is TGTGCCAGCAGTTCTCAAGGGGGCGAATCCACTGAAGCTTTCTTT.

This clonotype has only a few counts. The chain combines TRBV11-2 with TRBJ1-2, with D perhaps matching TRBD1 (5 bases). The CDR3 contains 13 residues. Trimming left V 2 bases short and J 5 bases short, with 9 bases between. From germline, CDR1 is SGHAT and CDR2 FQNNGV. CDR3 region: CASSLKAGYGYTF. The CDR3 DNA follows: TGTGCCAGCAGCTTAAAGGCAGGGTATGGCTACACCTTC.

This clonotype was picked up many times. The CDR3 DNA reads TGTGCCAGCACCGGGACAGGGCCCTCCTACGAGCAGTACTTC. Its translation: CASTGTGPSYEQYF. The chain couples TRBV28 to TRBJ2-7; 9 bases map to TRBD1. CDR3 length: 14 amino acids. With V trimmed by 7 bases and J by 0 bases, 4 bases remained unmatched. The germline V gene has CDR1 MDHEN and CDR2 SYDVKM. Based on the CDR3 plus reference TRBV28 and TRBJ2-7, the full variable domain is DVKVTQSSRYLVKRTGEKVFLECVQDMDHENMFWYRQDPGLGLRLIYFSYDVKMKEKGDIPEGYSVSREKKERFSLILESASTNQTSMYLCASTGTGPSYEQYFGPGTRLTVT.

This clonotype was found many times. The chain employs TRBV7-9 and TRBJ2-7; no clear D gene. The germline gives CDR1 SEHNR, CDR2 FQNEAQ (reference sequence). This CDR3 spans 13 amino acids. With 5 bases removed from V and 1 base from J, the gap between germline ends came to 9 bases. For the CDR3, the DNA is TGTGCCAGCAGCCAGGACGGGTCCTACGAGCAGTACTTC. The encoded protein is CASSQDGSYEQYF.

A note on this clonotype: A much larger clone sits a single nucleotide away, making a read error possible. Because it lacks the conserved phenylalanine or tryptophan at the end, this CDR3 is likely a read error. The chain recombines TRBV28 with TRBJ1-1; D gene unclear. The germline CDR1 and CDR2 sequences are MDHEN and SYDVKM. Trimming left V 8 bases short and J 0 bases short, with 10 bases between. There are 13 residues in the CDR3. The CDR3 sequence is CASRNEMNTEAFS. CDR3 coding DNA: TGTGCCAGCCGAAATGAGATGAACACTGAAGCTTTCTCT.

This clonotype came up many times. The V and J genes are TRBV6-2 or TRBV6-3 and TRBJ2-7, with D tentatively TRBD2 (5 bases). The germline CDR1 and CDR2 sequences are MNHEY and SVGEGT. Trimming pared 8 bases from V and 3 bases from J, leaving 17 bases between. The CDR3 runs 14 residues. CDR3 sequence: CASLDGGLNYEQYF. CDR3 bases: TGTGCCAGCCTCGACGGAGGACTGAACTACGAGCAGTACTTC.

This clonotype was picked up many times. The chain combines TRBV2 with TRBJ2-1, with D possibly TRBD1 on 6 matching bases. Germline CDR1 SNHLY, CDR2 FYNNEI. Trimming took 3 bases from V and 3 from J, leaving 18 bases between them. This CDR3 region has 17 residues. CDR3 in amino acids: CASSEGFRDTIYNEQFF. The CDR3 coding sequence is TGTGCCAGCAGTGAGGGATTCCGGGACACCATCTACAATGAGCAGTTCTTC.

This clonotype was seen more than once but under ten times. The chain combines TRBV28 with TRBJ2-7; the D gene is possibly TRBD1 (6 bases). From germline, CDR1 is MDHEN and CDR2 SYDVKM. The V end was cut by 7 bases, the J end by 0 bases, with 13 bases between. This CDR3 region has 14 residues. The CDR3 region is CASNLQGSSYEQYF. The CDR3 bases are TGTGCCAGCAACCTACAGGGCTCCTCCTACGAGCAGTACTTC.

This clonotype has a count of ten or more. This sequence joins TRBV20-1 and TRBJ2-7; 7 bases are a match to TRBD1. Trimming took 5 bases from V and 0 from J; bases not matched to a gene: 13. This CDR3 comprises 16 residues. Germline CDR1 reads DFQATT; CDR2 reads SNEGSKA (reference sequence). CDR3: CSAGTDLLLSSYEQYF. Here the CDR3 DNA reads TGCAGTGCTGGGACAGACCTACTTCTTAGCTCCTACGAGCAGTACTTC.